The sequence of this TCR beta chain was determined in a study of cytotoxic CD8 clonotypes in ibrutinib-treated CLL (dated by TCRdb to about 2021). Looking at the study overall: The cohort was composed of 11 relapsed/refractory and approximately 16 treatment-naive patients; IGHV unmutated status was identified in roughly 18 patients. Responses were partial in about 25 patients and complete in 2; after median roughly 69 months follow-up, roughly 14 stayed in remission and about twelve progressed. Samples at response were collected after a median of approximately twelve months of treatment, with a range of roughly 6 to 36 months. An average of around 250,000 productive templates and 94,082 productive rearrangements was obtained per sample. Longitudinal samples were obtainable from about 30% of the roughly 90 participants in the trial. Cryopreserved peripheral blood mononuclear cells were obtained before treatment, at response, and at either sustained remission or disease progression. Broader findings and caveats from the paper: Clonality increased at ibrutinib response, stayed stable in sustained remission, and fell back toward baseline at progression. Public clonotypes were rare and either shrank or stayed stable during treatment, and the rise in clonality at ibrutinib response reflected expansion of private clonotypes. Sampling times were not matched between sustained-remission and progressing patients, and lymph node repertoires were not studied. At baseline, clonality was higher than in age-matched healthy donors and showed a strong correlation with circulating CD8+ T-cell counts.

For TCR beta library preparation, roughly 2 micrograms of genomic DNA was extracted from cryopreserved PBMCs. High-throughput TCR beta sequencing was performed on longitudinal blood samples from CLL patients receiving ibrutinib monotherapy. The patients were enrolled in a single-center, open-label phase 2 trial of ibrutinib monotherapy. With regard to this clone: It has no known antigen specificity. Base qualities were left out, and no much larger clone turns up one base away.

On a MiSeq, deep resolution sequencing aimed for a depth between 1 in 1 million and 1 in 200,000 T cells, with each clonotype covered about 9.9x on average. The immunoSEQ hsTCRB Kit was used to generate TCR beta libraries. As for the authors' bioinformatics: ImmunoSEQ Data Assistant and ImmunoSEQ Analyzer were used for data analysis, and V, D and J genes were assigned according to IMGT definitions. Clonality, which ranges from 0 to 1, was calculated as one minus the normalized Shannon entropy of productive rearrangement frequencies. Only overrepresented clonotypes making up at least 0.05% of the repertoire of each patient were included in the public clonotype analysis. Repertoires from about a dozen age-matched healthy donors in immuneACCESS were used as clonality controls. TCRdb took over this immuneACCESS table, retaining in-frame rearrangements with V and J assigned. Such tables are incomplete; in checked studies, under half of the missing clones stem from an unresolved V gene, and the remainder is unexplained. That table supplies the V and J calls and clone size; D and trimming were determined from the DNA. Within this sample are about 15,000 clones, with less than 70% of them counted one time only. Roughly 12% of the sample rests with the top ten.

From the germline V gene (reference sequence), CDR1 is SEHNR and CDR2 is FQNEAQ. There are 16 amino acids in the CDR3, from cysteine to phenylalanine inclusive. Only CDR3 DNA is held: 48 bases, read in frame from base 1. Trimming at the junction amounts to 5 bases on V and 2 bases on J, and the germline ends lie 19 bases apart. The sequences come from PBMCs, collected before ibrutinib treatment. The clonotype comes from a human donor with chronic lymphocytic leukemia. The rearranged chain carries TRBV7-9 and TRBJ2-7, with the D gene uncertain. The DNA sequence is as follows: TGTGCCAGCAGCAGCGATGTCCGTGCCAGGCCCTACGAGCAGTACTTC. This sequence encodes CASSSDVRARPYEQYF.